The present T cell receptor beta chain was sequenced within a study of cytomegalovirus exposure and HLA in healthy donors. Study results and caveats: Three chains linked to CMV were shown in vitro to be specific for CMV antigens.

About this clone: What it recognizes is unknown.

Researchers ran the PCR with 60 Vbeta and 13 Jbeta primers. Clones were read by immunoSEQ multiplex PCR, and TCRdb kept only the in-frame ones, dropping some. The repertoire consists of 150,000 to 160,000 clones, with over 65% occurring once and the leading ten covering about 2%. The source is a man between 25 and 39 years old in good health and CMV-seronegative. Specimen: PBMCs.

CDR3 loop: CASSLPLLLLSPLHF. The DNA of the CDR3 is TGTGCCAGCAGTTTACCTCTACTCCTACTGTCACCCCTCCACTTT. The gene calls are TRBV28 and TRBJ1-6, with unresolved D. Germline V gene data show CDR1 as MDHEN and CDR2 as SYDVKM. Between the trimmed V and J ends, which lost 2 bases and 10 bases, there was a span of 15 bases. The CDR3 sequence is 15 residues long.